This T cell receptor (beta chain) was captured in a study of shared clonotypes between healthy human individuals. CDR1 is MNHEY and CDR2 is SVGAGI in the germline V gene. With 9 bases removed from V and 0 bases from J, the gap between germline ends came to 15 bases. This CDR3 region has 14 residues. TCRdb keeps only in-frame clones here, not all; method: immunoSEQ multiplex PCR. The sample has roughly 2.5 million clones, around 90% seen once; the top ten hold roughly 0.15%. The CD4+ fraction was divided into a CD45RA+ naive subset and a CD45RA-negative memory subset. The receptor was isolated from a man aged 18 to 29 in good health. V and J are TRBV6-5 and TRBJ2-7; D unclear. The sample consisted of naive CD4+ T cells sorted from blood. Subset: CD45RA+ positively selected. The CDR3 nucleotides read TGTGCCAGTTCTAGGGCGGATACCTCCTACGAGCAGTACTTC. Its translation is CASSRADTSYEQYF.